This T cell receptor (beta chain) was obtained from a study of shared clonotypes between healthy human individuals. Splitting the CD4+ cells yielded a CD45RA+ naive subset and a CD45RA-negative memory subset. V gave up 4 bases and J gave up 3 bases; unmatched junction bases: 15. CDR1 and CDR2 (germline): MRHNA, SNTAGT. The CDR3 extends over 17 amino acids. The assay was carried out at the deep level. The method was immunoSEQ multiplex PCR; TCRdb's version includes in-frame clones alone and lacks a portion of them. Found here are fewer than 2.5 million clones, approximately 94% of them singletons; the top ten hold 0.36%.

Source material: naive CD4+ T cells from PBMCs. As to subset: CD45RA+ positively selected. The receptor was isolated from a man between 18 and 29 years old in good health. Some clones in this sample may be carry-over from other donors' samples. The chain has TRBV6-4 and TRBJ2-7; TRBD1 matches 7 bases. The CDR3 DNA is TGTGCCAGCAGTGTCAAACTAGGGGGCGACAGGAACTACGAGCAGTACTTC. Protein sequence: CASSVKLGGDRNYEQYF.